The 11 T cell receptor beta chains presented below share a single source sample, sequenced in a study of CD8+ T cells in alopecia areata. Documented treatment: oral pan-JAK inhibitor, 5-10 mg twice daily. Investigators isolated RNA and reverse transcribed it into cDNA to act as the sequencing template. The protocol was immunoSEQ multiplex PCR, while the TCRdb copy is restricted to in-frame clones and leaves out a portion. The sample lists about 110,000 clones, 56% occurring once. Specimen: CD4+ T cells sorted from blood, collected at week 24, from a patient treated with tofacitinib. The receptors originated from a human donor with alopecia areata.

This clone has a handful of counts. The V gene is TRBV7-9, the J gene TRBJ1-1; 7 nucleotides match TRBD1. Per the germline V gene, CDR1 is SEHNR and CDR2 is FQNEAQ (reference sequence). After removal of 5 bases from V and 4 bases from J, the junction contained 4 bases not matched to a gene. The CDR3 spans 13 residues. The DNA for the CDR3 is TGTGCCAGCAGCCCCTCAGGGGGCACTGAAGCTTTCTTT. It is translated as CASSPSGGTEAFF.

This clone has more than one count but fewer than ten. The genes are TRBV6-6 and TRBJ2-1; a possible D gene is TRBD1 (5 bases). V lost 7 bases, J lost 6 bases, and 16 bases lay in between. From germline, CDR1 is MNHNY and CDR2 SVGAGI (reference sequence). CDR3 length: 14 residues. CDR3 protein: CASMGQALGNEQFF. The CDR3 nucleotides are TGTGCCAGCATGGGGCAGGCCCTGGGCAATGAGCAGTTCTTC.

The gene calls are TRBV15 and TRBJ2-3; D gene ambiguous. This CDR3 has 16 amino acids. Trimming cost V 0 bases and J 0 bases, with 10 bases left between them. The germline V gene has CDR1 LNHNV and CDR2 YYDKDF (reference sequence). The DNA of the CDR3 is TGTGCCACCAGCAGAGATGCCCCATCTAGCACAGATACGCAGTATTTT. Its translation is CATSRDAPSSTDTQYF.

Only a few counts were recorded for this clone. Different DNA sequences within this sample yield the same CDR3. The chain couples TRBV27 to TRBJ1-4; unclear D gene. Trimming pared 2 bases from V and 7 bases from J, leaving 8 bases between. CDR1 is MNHEY and CDR2 is SMNVEV in the germline V gene (reference sequence). The CDR3 runs 13 residues. Written as DNA, the CDR3 is TGTGCCAGCAGTTTAAGAGAAGGTGAAAAACTGTTTTTT. This translates into CASSLREGEKLFF.

The chain is built from TRBV7-2 and TRBJ1-4; TRBD1 matches at 8 bases. The CDR3 contains 15 residues. V dropped 4 bases and J dropped 7; count of bases not matched to a gene: 8. Germline V gene lookup returns CDR1 SGHTA and CDR2 FQGNSA. The chain's CDR3 is CASSSQGARGEKLFF. Here the CDR3 DNA reads TGTGCCAGCAGCTCGCAGGGGGCGAGAGGTGAAAAACTGTTTTTT.

V usage is TRBV2 and J usage is TRBJ2-7; tentatively, D is TRBD2 (5 bases). CDR3 length: 13 residues. Trimming shortened V by 1 base and J by 3 bases, and 7 bases separated the two germline ends. The germline gives CDR1 SNHLY, CDR2 FYNNEI. CDR3 sequence: CASSEERGYEQYF. In nucleotides, the CDR3 is TGTGCCAGCAGTGAAGAACGGGGCTACGAGCAGTACTTC.

The V gene is TRBV23-1, the J gene TRBJ1-2; D is possibly TRBD1 (5 bases). TRBV23-1 is given ORF status, its function remaining uncertain. Trimming pared 7 bases from V and 0 bases from J, leaving 15 bases between. The CDR3 is made up of 15 amino acids. CDR3 coding DNA: TGCGCCAGCACCTCAGGAAGGGGATCTAACTATGGCTACACCTTC. As protein: CASTSGRGSNYGYTF.

This chain links TRBV7-2 with TRBJ2-7, with D uncertain. Germline V gives CDR1 SGHTA, CDR2 FQGNSA. This CDR3 is 12 amino acids long. V was shortened by 4 bases and J by 2 bases, with 6 bases between the two germline ends. CDR3 sequence reads: CASSSLTYEQYF. The CDR3 DNA reads as TGTGCCAGCAGCTCCTTGACCTACGAGCAGTACTTC.

The chain employs TRBV5-1 and TRBJ2-7, with a weak D call TRBD2 (7 bases). Germline V gene lookup returns CDR1 SGHRS and CDR2 YFSETQ. The CDR3 consists of 14 residues. Trimming left V 2 bases short and J 5 bases short, with 14 bases between. CDR3 sequence (DNA): TGCGCCAGCAGCTTTGAGGGGGGGCGGAACGAGCAGTACTTC. This translates into CASSFEGGRNEQYF. Drawing the rest from reference TRBV5-1 and TRBJ2-7, the complete variable domain is KAGVTQTPRYLIKTRGQQVTLSCSPISGHRSVSWYQQTPGQGLQFLFEYFSETQRNKGNFPGRFSGRQFSNSRSEMNVSTLELGDSALYLCASSFEGGRNEQYFGPGTRLTVT.

The J gene is TRBJ2-5, the V gene TRBV5-1, with D possibly being TRBD1 or TRBD2 (5 bases each). The CDR3 sequence is 14 residues long. In germline, CDR1 is SGHRS, CDR2 YFSETQ. Trimming took off 4 bases at V and 4 bases at J, with 14 bases between the two ends. CDR3 in amino acids: CASSGGPAGETQYF. Written as DNA, the CDR3 is TGCGCCAGCAGCGGGGGACCTGCGGGAGAGACCCAGTACTTC.

The table lists this clone with a few counts. The rearrangement links TRBV5-1 to TRBJ2-7, with 7 nucleotides matching TRBD1. Germline V gene data show CDR1 as SGHRS and CDR2 as YFSETQ. Trimming removed 4 bases from V and 2 bases from J; junction bases left unmatched: 9. The CDR3 is made up of 15 amino acids. In DNA, the CDR3 is TGCGCCAGCAGCCCAGCAGGGGGTCCGACCTACGAGCAGTACTTC. As protein: CASSPAGGPTYEQYF.